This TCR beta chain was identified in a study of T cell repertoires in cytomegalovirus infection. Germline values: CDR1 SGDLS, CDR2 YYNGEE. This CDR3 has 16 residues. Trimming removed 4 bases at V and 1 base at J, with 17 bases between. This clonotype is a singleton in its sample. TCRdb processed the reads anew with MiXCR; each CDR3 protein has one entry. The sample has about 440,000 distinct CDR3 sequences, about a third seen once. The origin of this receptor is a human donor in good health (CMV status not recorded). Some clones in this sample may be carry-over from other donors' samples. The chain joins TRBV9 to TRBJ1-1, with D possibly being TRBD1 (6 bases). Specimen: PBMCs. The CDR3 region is CASSPRAGAGNTEAFF. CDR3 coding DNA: TGTGCCAGCAGCCCCAGGGCGGGGGCCGGGAACACTGAAGCTTTCTTT.